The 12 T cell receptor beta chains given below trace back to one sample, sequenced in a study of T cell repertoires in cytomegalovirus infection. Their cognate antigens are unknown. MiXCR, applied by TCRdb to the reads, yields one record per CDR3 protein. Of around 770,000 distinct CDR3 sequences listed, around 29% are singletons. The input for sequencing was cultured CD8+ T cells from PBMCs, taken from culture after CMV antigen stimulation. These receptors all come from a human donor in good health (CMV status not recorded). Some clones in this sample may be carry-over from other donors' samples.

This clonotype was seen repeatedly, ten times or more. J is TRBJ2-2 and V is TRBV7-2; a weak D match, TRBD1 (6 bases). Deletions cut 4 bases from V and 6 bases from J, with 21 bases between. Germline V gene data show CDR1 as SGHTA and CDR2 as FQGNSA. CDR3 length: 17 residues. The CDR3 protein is CASSYRARTPSAGELFF. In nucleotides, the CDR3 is TGTGCCAGCAGCTACAGGGCCCGGACGCCCAGTGCCGGGGAGCTGTTTTTT.

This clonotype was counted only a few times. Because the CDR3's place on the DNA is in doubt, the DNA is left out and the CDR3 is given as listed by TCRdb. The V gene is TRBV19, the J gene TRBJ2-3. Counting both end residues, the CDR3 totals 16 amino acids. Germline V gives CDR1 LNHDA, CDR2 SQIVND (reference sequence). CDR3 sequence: CASSILASSNTDTQYF.

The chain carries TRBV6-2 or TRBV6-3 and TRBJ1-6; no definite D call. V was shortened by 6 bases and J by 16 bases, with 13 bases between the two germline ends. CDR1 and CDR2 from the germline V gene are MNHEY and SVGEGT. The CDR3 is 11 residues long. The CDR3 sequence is CASRRSGGLHF. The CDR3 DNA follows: TGTGCCAGCAGACGGTCGGGTGGTCTCCACTTT.

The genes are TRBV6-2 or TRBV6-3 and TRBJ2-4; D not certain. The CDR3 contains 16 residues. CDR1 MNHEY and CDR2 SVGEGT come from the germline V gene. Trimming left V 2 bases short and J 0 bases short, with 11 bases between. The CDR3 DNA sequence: TGTGCCAGCAGTTACCGTACTAACCTAGCCAAAAACATTCAGTACTTC. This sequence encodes CASSYRTNLAKNIQYF.

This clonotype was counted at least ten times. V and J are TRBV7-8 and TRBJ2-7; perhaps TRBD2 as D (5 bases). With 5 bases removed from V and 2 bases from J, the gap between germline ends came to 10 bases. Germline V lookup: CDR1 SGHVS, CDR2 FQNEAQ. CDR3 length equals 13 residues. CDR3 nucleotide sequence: TGTGCCAGCAGCCTCGGGGAGCCCTACGAGCAGTACTTC. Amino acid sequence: CASSLGEPYEQYF.

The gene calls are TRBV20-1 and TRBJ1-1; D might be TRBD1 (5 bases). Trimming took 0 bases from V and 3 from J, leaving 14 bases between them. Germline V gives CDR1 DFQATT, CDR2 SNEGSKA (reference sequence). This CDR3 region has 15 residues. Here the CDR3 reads CSARDWSRGDTEAFF. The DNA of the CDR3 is TGCAGTGCTAGAGATTGGTCTCGAGGGGACACTGAAGCTTTCTTT.

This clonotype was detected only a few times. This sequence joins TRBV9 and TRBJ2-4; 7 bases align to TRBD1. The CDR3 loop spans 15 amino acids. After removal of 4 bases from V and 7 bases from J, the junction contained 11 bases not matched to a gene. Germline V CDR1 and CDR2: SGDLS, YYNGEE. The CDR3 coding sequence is TGTGCCAGCAGCTCAACAGGGGCAATCCTCAACATTCAGTACTTC. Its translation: CASSSTGAILNIQYF.

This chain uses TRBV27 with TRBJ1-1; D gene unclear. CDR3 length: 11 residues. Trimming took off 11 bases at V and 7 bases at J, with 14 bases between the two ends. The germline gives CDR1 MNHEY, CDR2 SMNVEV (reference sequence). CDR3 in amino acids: CASGGVYEAFF. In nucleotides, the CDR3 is TGTGCCTCGGGCGGGGTTTATGAAGCTTTCTTT.

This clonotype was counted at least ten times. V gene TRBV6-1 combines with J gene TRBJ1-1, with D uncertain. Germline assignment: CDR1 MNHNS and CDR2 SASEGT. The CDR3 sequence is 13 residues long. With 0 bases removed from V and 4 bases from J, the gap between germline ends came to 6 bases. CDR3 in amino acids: CASSEARGTEAFF. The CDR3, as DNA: TGTGCCAGCAGTGAAGCGAGAGGCACTGAAGCTTTCTTT.

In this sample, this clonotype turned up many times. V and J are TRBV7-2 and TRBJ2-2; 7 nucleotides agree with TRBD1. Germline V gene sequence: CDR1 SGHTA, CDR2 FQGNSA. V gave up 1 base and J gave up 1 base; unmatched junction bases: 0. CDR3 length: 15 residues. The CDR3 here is CASSLGQGNTGELFF. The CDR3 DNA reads TGTGCCAGCAGCTTAGGACAGGGGAACACCGGGGAGCTGTTTTTT. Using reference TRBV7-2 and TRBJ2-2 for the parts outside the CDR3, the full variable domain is GAGVSQSPSNKVTEKGKDVELRCDPISGHTALYWYRQSLGQGLEFLIYFQGNSAPDKSGLPSDRFSAERTGGSVSTLTIQRTQQEDSAVYLCASSLGQGNTGELFFGEGSRLTVL.

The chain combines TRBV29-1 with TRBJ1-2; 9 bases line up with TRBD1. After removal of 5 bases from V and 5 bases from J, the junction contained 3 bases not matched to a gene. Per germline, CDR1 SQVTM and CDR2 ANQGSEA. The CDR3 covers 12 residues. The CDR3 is CSVSDRGYGYTF. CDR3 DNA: TGCAGCGTTTCGGACAGGGGTTATGGCTACACCTTC.

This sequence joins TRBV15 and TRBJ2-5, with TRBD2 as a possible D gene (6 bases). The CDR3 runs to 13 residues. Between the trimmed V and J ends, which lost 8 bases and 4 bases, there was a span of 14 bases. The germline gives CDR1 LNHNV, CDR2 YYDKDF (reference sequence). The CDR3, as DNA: TGTGCCACCCGGGGGAGCGGTCGAGAGACCCAGTACTTC. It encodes CATRGSGRETQYF.